These T cell receptor beta chains were read from a single sample in a study of T-cell memory formation after mild COVID-19. Using its own MiXCR run on the 5' RACE reads, TCRdb lists one record per CDR3 protein. The table has about 350,000 distinct CDR3 sequences, roughly 14% seen once. The sequenced material came from PBMCs or a T cell subset sorted from them (not recorded which). All receptors come from a man aged 18 to 29 who had mild COVID-19 (a few samples of this study predate the infection). Cell type and time point are not known. Both conserved end residues are part of each CDR3. The order of the fields is clone size, J gene, D gene, V gene, CDR3 protein. The D gene is left open where the match is weak. A clone size is listed for some rows: how often the clone was seen (once, few, many), or a class if it is expanded.

few,TRBJ1-1,.,TRBV6-1,CASSEQGGYTEAFF
few,TRBJ1-2,.,TRBV4-3,CASSQVGGTGGYTF
few,TRBJ2-1,.,TRBV20-1,CSARGQVGNEQFF
many,TRBJ2-2,.,TRBV20-1,CSASGWGDTGELFF
.,TRBJ2-1,.,TRBV7-8,CASSLLVHEQFF
many,TRBJ1-5,.,TRBV20-1,CSARQGNQPQHF
.,TRBJ1-5,.,TRBV6-6,CASTQSGIPGNQPQHF
.,TRBJ2-1,TRBD2,TRBV25-1,CASSSASGGAYNEQFF
.,TRBJ2-3,TRBD2,TRBV4-2,CASSQVKAGGLNTQYF
few,TRBJ1-5,.,TRBV20-1,CSARDDWAWGYSNQPQHF
few,TRBJ2-3,TRBD2,TRBV6-1,CASSELGGFTDTQYF
few,TRBJ1-4,.,TRBV5-1,CASSPSGTTNEKLFF
few,TRBJ2-1,.,TRBV9,CASSPGGDSSYNEQFF
few,TRBJ2-7,.,TRBV6-5,CASWGTYEQYF
many,TRBJ1-1,TRBD1,TRBV2,CASSVEGANTEAFF
few,TRBJ2-1,.,TRBV29-1,CSVDLKGRFDEQFF
.,TRBJ2-5,.,TRBV7-9,CASSPTGTGRETQYF
few,TRBJ1-1,TRBD1,TRBV28,CASSDLQGQGSLPIGTEAFF
many,TRBJ2-3,.,TRBV4-1,CASSQDNPGAGATDTQYF
few,TRBJ1-1,.,TRBV7-9,CASSLSQVVNTEAFF
few,TRBJ1-4,.,TRBV5-1,CASSLARGREKLFF
.,TRBJ1-6,.,TRBV5-8,CASSLRGNRNSPLHF
many,TRBJ2-5,.,TRBV7-9,CASSRSRETQYF
many,TRBJ2-5,TRBD1,TRBV29-1,CSVGTGETQYF
few,TRBJ2-5,TRBD1,TRBV18,CASSPLGQGMRETQYF
few,TRBJ2-2,TRBD1,TRBV20-1,CSARGPGQKTGELFF
few,TRBJ2-2,.,TRBV12-5,CASGHVGPGELFF
many,TRBJ2-5,.,TRBV11-1,CASSSIQETQYF
.,TRBJ1-1,.,TRBV2,CASSEGGLNTEAFF
.,TRBJ1-1,TRBD1,TRBV7-6,CASSPGQFYTEAFF
.,TRBJ1-1,.,TRBV6-1,CASRGGLFNTEAFF
few,TRBJ2-1,TRBD2,TRBV29-1,CSVDGTSGGNSYNEQFF
few,TRBJ2-2,.,TRBV28,CASSLGGGFTGELFF
.,TRBJ2-3,.,TRBV2,CAITDTQYF
many,TRBJ1-5,.,TRBV28,CASSFVYSHQPQHF
few,TRBJ2-6,.,TRBV10-3,CAISVYRAGANVLTF
few,TRBJ1-3,TRBD1,TRBV10-3,CAISPTGTAGNTIYF
few,TRBJ2-3,TRBD1,TRBV6-1,CASSRDRAADTQYF
many,TRBJ1-3,.,TRBV6-6,CASSDSDSFGNTIYF
.,TRBJ1-6,.,TRBV7-6,CASSFSQADSPLHF